The clone carrying this TCR beta chain appeared a single time. This sample is drawn from a study of blood T cell repertoires in COVID-19. Study-level information: The United States, Italy and Spain provided the acute and convalescent COVID-19 samples. Sources were T cells, B-cell-depleted T cells, or PBMCs; the material itself was cDNA or gDNA.

Germline CDR1 reads MNHEY; CDR2 reads SVGAGI. Trimming cost V 7 bases and J 0 bases, with 9 bases left between them. The CDR3 has 13 residues. Authors' methods: Estimation of nucleated cell counts relied on the amplification of reference gene primers. Produced via immunoSEQ multiplex PCR; TCRdb's table is partial and in-frame only. V and J calls and clone size are copied from that table; D and trimming were computed from the DNA. This table holds roughly 54,000 clones, approximately 81% found once. This sequence joins TRBV6-5 and TRBJ1-1; a possible D gene is TRBD1 (5 bases). The sample taken for sequencing was peripheral blood. The sequence came from a man aged 50 to 60 with acute or convalescent COVID-19. CDR3 amino acids: CASMRGMNTEAFF. The DNA of the CDR3 is TGTGCCAGCATGCGGGGGATGAACACTGAAGCTTTCTTT.